This T cell receptor (beta chain) is drawn from a study of T cell responses to AZD1222 COVID-19 vaccine (dated by TCRdb to the early 2020s). Regarding the study in general: AZD1222 recipients given second doses at about 4 weeks or at about 12 weeks were pooled, since spike-specific TCR depth and breadth were not found to differ between the two schedules. Enrollment into the trials was organized by age into subgroups of 18-55, 56-69 and 70-plus years, and those subgroups contained about 160, 30 and 59 TCR-sequenced participants, respectively. TCR sequencing covered 230 or so trial participants: 200 to 220 given two doses of AZD1222 and approximately 25 given two doses of MenACWY control vaccine. General conclusions and limits of the study: In the small 56-69-year group, the increase in depth fell short of significance, most likely because of low power. Spike-specific TCR breadth and depth rose significantly after two AZD1222 doses compared with day 0 and with MenACWY recipients. Vaccine-associated CD4 TCRs spanned the whole spike protein, with dominant responses in regions 160-218 and 743-854. Participants were mostly white British, with more females than males. The authors suggested clonal diversity may have been underestimated. Reportedly, almost half of the unique spike-specific TCRs recognized epitopes lying outside the regions that are mutated in the B.1.351 and B.1.1.7 variants. Conclusions about previously exposed vaccinees were limited because only six AZD1222 recipients were SARS-CoV-2 seropositive at baseline. Because no day 14 peak-response samples were available, repertoires were characterized only after the peak T cell response.

According to the study, the label for this sample's time point signals: baseline before first vaccination. The vaccinee samples were drawn from two UK trials, COV001 and COV002, one of which was a single-blind randomized controlled phase 2/3 trial testing AZD1222 (ChAdOx1 nCoV-19) in healthy adults. For TCRbeta chain sequencing, PBMC samples from trial participants were taken at day 0 and at day 28 after the second dose. The CDR3 regions of human TCRbeta chains were analyzed by immunosequencing. As for the original processing: TCRs in the repertoires were matched against a reference library of SARS-CoV-2-specific TCRs that had been generated with the MIRA antigen-specificity platform. Breadth meant the fraction of unique TCRs that were SARS-CoV-2-associated, whereas depth meant the fraction of total T cells that were SARS-CoV-2-associated. Each spike-specific TCR was assigned to its reactive spike region and to a CD4 or CD8 class using the MIRA data. Log10-transformed breadth and depth values were compared by one-way ANOVA with Sidak's multiple comparisons tests. Not all clones reach the TCRdb copy of this immuneACCESS table, which keeps in-frame sequences only. Checked studies attribute under half of the gap to unresolved V genes and leave the rest unexplained. The V and J calls and the clone size are those of that table, but D and trimming were determined from the DNA. The sample records 100,000 to 150,000 clones, approximately 85% of which are singletons. The ten most abundant clones make up approximately 7% of the sample.

A remark on this clone: Its target antigen remains unknown. The record has no base qualities; no much larger clone is one base away.

The CDR3 spans 13 residues, from the cysteine through the phenylalanine. Only CDR3 DNA is held: 39 bases, read in frame from base 1. A distance of 15 bases separates the germline ends of V and J, which lose 8 bases and 4 bases respectively. CDR1 and CDR2 were assigned from the germline V gene as SGHRS and YFSETQ. Rearrangement joined TRBV5-1 to TRBJ1-1, with an unclear D gene assignment. Here the sequenced sample was peripheral blood, taken on day 0 of AZD1222 vaccination. This receptor was obtained from an adult in good health. In nucleotides, the sequence is TGCGCCAGTAAGGAGATATCCTCCACTGAAGCTTTCTTT. It specifies CASKEISSTEAFF.